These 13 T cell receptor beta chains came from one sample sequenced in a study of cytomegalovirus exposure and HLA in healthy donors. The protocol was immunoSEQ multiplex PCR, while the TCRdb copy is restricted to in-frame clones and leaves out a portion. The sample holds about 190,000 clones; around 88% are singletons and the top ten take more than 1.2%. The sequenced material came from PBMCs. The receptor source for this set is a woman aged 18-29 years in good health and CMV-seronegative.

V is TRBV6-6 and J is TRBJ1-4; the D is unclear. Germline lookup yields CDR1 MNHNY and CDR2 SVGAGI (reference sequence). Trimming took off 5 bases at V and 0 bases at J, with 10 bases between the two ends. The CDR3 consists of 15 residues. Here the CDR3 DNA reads TGTGCCAGCAGTCCCCCCGGGGCAACTAATGAAAAACTGTTTTTT. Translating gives CASSPPGATNEKLFF.

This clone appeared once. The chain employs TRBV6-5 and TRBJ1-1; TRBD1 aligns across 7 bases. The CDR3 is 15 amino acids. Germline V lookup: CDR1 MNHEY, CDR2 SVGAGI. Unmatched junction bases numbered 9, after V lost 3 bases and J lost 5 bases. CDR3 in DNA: TGTGCCAGCAGTTATGGGGCAGGGGGTGGGACTGAAGCTTTCTTT. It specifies CASSYGAGGGTEAFF.

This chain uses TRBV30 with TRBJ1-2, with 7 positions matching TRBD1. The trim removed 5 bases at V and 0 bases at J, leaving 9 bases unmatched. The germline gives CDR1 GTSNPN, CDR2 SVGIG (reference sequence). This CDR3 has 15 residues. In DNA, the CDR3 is TGTGCCTGGGGTGGGCAGGGGGGAGCTAACTATGGCTACACCTTC. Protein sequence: CAWGGQGGANYGYTF.

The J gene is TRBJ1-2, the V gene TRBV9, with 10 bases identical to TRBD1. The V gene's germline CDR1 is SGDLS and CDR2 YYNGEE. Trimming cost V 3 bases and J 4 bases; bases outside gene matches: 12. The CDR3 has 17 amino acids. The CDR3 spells CASSGRDRGAGGYGYTF. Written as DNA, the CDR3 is TGTGCCAGCAGCGGCCGGGACAGGGGAGCTGGGGGCTATGGCTACACCTTC. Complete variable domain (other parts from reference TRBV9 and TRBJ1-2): DSGVTQTPKHLITATGQRVTLRCSPRSGDLSVYWYQQSLDQGLQFLIQYYNGEERAKGNILERFSAQQFPDLHSELNLSSLELGDSALYFCASSGRDRGAGGYGYTFGSGTRLTVV.

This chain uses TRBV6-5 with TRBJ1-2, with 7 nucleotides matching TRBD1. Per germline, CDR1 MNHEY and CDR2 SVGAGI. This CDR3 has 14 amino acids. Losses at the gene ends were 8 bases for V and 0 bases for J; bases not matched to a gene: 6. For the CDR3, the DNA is TGTGCCAGCGGGGGACAGACTCCTAACTATGGCTACACCTTC. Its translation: CASGGQTPNYGYTF.

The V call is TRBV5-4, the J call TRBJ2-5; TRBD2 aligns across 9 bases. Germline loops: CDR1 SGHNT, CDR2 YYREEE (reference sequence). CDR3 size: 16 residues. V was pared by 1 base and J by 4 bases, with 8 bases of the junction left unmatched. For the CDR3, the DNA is TGTGCCAGCAGCTTGCAGATAGCGGGGGCCCGAGAGACCCAGTACTTC. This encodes CASSLQIAGARETQYF.

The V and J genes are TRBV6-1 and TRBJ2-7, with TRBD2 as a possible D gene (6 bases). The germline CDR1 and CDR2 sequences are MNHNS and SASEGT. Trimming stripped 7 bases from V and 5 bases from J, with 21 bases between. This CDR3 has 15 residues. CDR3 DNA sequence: TGTGCCAGCAAGGAGGGAAGGCCCCCCAGGAACGAGCAGTACTTC. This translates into CASKEGRPPRNEQYF.

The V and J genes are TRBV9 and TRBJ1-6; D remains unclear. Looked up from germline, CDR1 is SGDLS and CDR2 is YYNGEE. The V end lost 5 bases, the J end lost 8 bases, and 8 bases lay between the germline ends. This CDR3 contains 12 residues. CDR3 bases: TGTGCCAGCAGTCGGGTAGATTCACCCCTCCACTTT. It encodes CASSRVDSPLHF. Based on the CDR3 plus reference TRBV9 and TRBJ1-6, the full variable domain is DSGVTQTPKHLITATGQRVTLRCSPRSGDLSVYWYQQSLDQGLQFLIQYYNGEERAKGNILERFSAQQFPDLHSELNLSSLELGDSALYFCASSRVDSPLHFGNGTRLTVT.

CDR3 loop: CAISAGGSNTGELFF. CDR3 nucleotides: TGTGCCATCAGTGCGGGGGGCTCGAACACCGGGGAGCTGTTTTTT. The chain employs TRBV10-3 and TRBJ2-2; tentatively, D is TRBD2 (7 bases). Germline lookup yields CDR1 ENHRY and CDR2 SYGVKD. This CDR3 is built from 15 residues. Trimming left V 4 bases short and J 0 bases short, with 9 bases between.

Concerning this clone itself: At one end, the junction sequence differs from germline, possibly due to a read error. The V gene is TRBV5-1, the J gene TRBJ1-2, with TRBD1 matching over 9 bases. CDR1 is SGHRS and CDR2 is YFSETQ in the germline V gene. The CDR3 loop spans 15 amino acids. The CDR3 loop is CAGSPDPGTGHGYTF. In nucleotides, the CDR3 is TGCGCCGGCAGCCCAGATCCCGGGACAGGGCATGGCTACACCTTC.

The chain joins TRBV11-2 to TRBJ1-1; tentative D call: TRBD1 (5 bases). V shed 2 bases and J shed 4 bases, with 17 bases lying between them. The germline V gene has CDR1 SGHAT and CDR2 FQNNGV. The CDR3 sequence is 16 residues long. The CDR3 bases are TGTGCCAGCAGCTTATGGGGGGATTTGAGACCCACTGAAGCTTTCTTT. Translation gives CASSLWGDLRPTEAFF.

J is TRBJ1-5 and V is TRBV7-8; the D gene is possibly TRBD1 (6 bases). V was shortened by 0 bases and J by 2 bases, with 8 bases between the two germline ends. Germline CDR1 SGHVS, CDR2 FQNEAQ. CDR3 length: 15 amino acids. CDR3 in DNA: TGTGCCAGCAGCTTAGCGTACAGGGGCAATCAGCCCCAGCATTTT. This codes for CASSLAYRGNQPQHF.

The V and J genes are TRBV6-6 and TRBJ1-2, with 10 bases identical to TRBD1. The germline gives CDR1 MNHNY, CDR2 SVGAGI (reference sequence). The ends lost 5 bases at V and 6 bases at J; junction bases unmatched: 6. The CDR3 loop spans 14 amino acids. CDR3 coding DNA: TGTGCCAGCAGTACGGGACAGGGGAGCGATGGCTACACCTTC. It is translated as CASSTGQGSDGYTF.